This TCR beta chain was recorded in a study of shared T cell receptors in the human thymus. Clones were sequenced by immunoSEQ multiplex PCR, and TCRdb holds only the in-frame ones, with some missing. The table lists 65,000 to 70,000 clones, 90% to 95% of them singletons, with less than 0.04% in the top ten. The CDR3 consists of 20 residues. The germline gives CDR1 GTSNPN, CDR2 SVGIG (reference sequence). V was clipped by 3 bases and J by 5 bases, with 29 bases between them. The sample taken for sequencing was thymocytes. J is TRBJ1-6 and V is TRBV30; D not resolved. The origin of this receptor is a human donor. The CDR3 bases are TGTGCCTGGAGAGTACTAAGGAGGGTAAGCCGAAGGCAGAATAATTCACCCCTCCACTTT. This codes for CAWRVLRRVSRRQNNSPLHF.